Presented here are 32 T cell receptor beta chains from one specimen sequenced in a study of T cell responses to AZD1222 COVID-19 vaccine. Sequencing used immunoSEQ multiplex PCR; TCRdb keeps in-frame clones, though not all of them. The sample shows about 110,000 clones, about nine tenths of them seen only once. The sequencing used peripheral blood, collected on day 0 of AZD1222 vaccination. The origin of the receptors is an adult in good health.

This clone was detected many times. The rearrangement uses TRBV7-8 and TRBJ1-5; possibly TRBD1 for D (6 bases). The germline gives CDR1 SGHVS, CDR2 FQNEAQ. The V end lost 4 bases, the J end lost 1 base, and 14 bases lay between the germline ends. The CDR3 spans 16 residues. The CDR3 region has the DNA TGTGCCAGCAGCTCCTTAGGGGGGCGAAGCAATCAGCCCCAGCATTTT. Its protein product is CASSSLGGRSNQPQHF.

The chain recombines TRBV5-1 with TRBJ1-6; D remains ambiguous. The CDR3 spans 15 residues. Germline V CDR1 and CDR2: SGHRS, YFSETQ. The V and J ends lost 1 base and 9 bases respectively, with 14 bases between them. The CDR3, as DNA: TGCGCCAGCAGCTTGAATCCGGTGGATAGTTCACCCCTCCACTTT. Translated, it gives CASSLNPVDSSPLHF. Drawing the rest from reference TRBV5-1 and TRBJ1-6, the complete variable domain is KAGVTQTPRYLIKTRGQQVTLSCSPISGHRSVSWYQQTPGQGLQFLFEYFSETQRNKGNFPGRFSGRQFSNSRSEMNVSTLELGDSALYLCASSLNPVDSSPLHFGNGTRLTVT.

This clone is labeled medium-sized (0.01 to 0.1%). CDR3 protein: CASSEATSGPDEQYF. In nucleotides, the CDR3 is TGTGCCAGCAGTGAAGCGACTAGTGGGCCCGACGAGCAGTACTTC. The chain couples TRBV6-1 to TRBJ2-7, with D perhaps matching TRBD2 (6 bases). The V gene's germline CDR1 is MNHNS and CDR2 SASEGT. V was clipped by 0 bases and J by 5 bases, with 14 bases between them. The CDR3 extends over 15 amino acids.

The chain is built from TRBV3-1 (or the pseudogene TRBV3-2) and TRBJ2-2, with a possible D match to TRBD2 (6 bases). Trimming cost V 4 bases and J 1 base, with 10 bases left between them. The V gene's germline CDR1 is LGHDT and CDR2 YNNKEL (reference sequence). The CDR3 consists of 15 residues. CDR3 amino acids: CASSPGLQNTGELFF. Here the CDR3 DNA reads TGTGCCAGCAGCCCGGGACTTCAGAACACCGGGGAGCTGTTTTTT.

The chain uses TRBV11-3 and TRBJ2-1; D might be TRBD1 (6 bases). The germline V gene encodes CDR1 SGHNT and CDR2 YENEEA. Trimming left V 0 bases short and J 6 bases short, with 18 bases between. This CDR3 comprises 17 residues. CDR3 residues: CASSLDQGLANGNEQFF. CDR3 DNA sequence: TGTGCCAGCAGCTTAGATCAGGGGTTGGCCAATGGCAATGAGCAGTTCTTC.

The genes are TRBV10-1 and TRBJ2-1; TRBD2 aligns across 14 bases. Trimming removed 7 bases from V and 2 bases from J; junction bases left unmatched: 7. The germline V gene has CDR1 WNHNN and CDR2 SYGVQD (reference sequence). CDR3 size: 17 residues. The CDR3 DNA reads TGCGCCAGCACCGGACTAGCGGGAGGCTCGGCCTACAATGAGCAGTTCTTC. The encoded protein is CASTGLAGGSAYNEQFF.

V gene TRBV6-6 combines with J gene TRBJ1-2; D is perhaps TRBD1 (5 bases). This CDR3 is built from 17 residues. Germline V gives CDR1 MNHNY, CDR2 SVGAGI (reference sequence). V lost 6 bases to trimming and J lost 4 bases, with 24 bases between them. DNA of the CDR3: TGTGCCAGCAGCCGAACCCCGGGTGGGGGAGTGAGCTATGGCTACACCTTC. Protein product: CASSRTPGGGVSYGYTF.

The chain carries TRBV6-5 and TRBJ1-2; D uncertain. Germline V gene sequence: CDR1 MNHEY, CDR2 SVGAGI. The CDR3 contains 13 residues. The V and J ends lost 7 bases and 2 bases respectively, with 11 bases between them. CDR3 nucleotides: TGTGCCAGCAACGAACAGCAAAACTATGGCTACACCTTC. It encodes CASNEQQNYGYTF.

This clone has only one observation. This chain uses TRBV5-5 with TRBJ1-1; D is ambiguous. The CDR3 length is 15 residues. CDR1 is SGHKS, CDR2 YYEKEE, per germline (reference sequence). Trimming left V 5 bases short and J 1 base short, with 15 bases between. The CDR3 nucleotides are TGTGCCAGCAGTTATAGATTGGGAACGAACACTGAAGCTTTCTTT. This codes for CASSYRLGTNTEAFF.

The chain is built from TRBV10-2 and TRBJ2-1, with D possibly being TRBD2 (6 bases). The V and J ends lost 7 bases and 6 bases respectively, with 19 bases between them. CDR3 size: 15 residues. The V gene's germline CDR1 is WSHSY and CDR2 SAAADI. The CDR3 region has the DNA TGCGCCAGCAAAGACACTAGCTTTTTGTTCAATGAGCAGTTCTTC. Amino acid sequence: CASKDTSFLFNEQFF.

The genes are TRBV7-9 and TRBJ2-5; 13 bases agree with TRBD2. V lost 4 bases, J lost 5 bases, and 4 bases stayed unmatched. The CDR3 totals 15 residues. Looked up from germline, CDR1 is SEHNR and CDR2 is FQNEAQ (reference sequence). CDR3 protein: CASSSGLAGVETQYF. The CDR3 nucleotides read TGTGCCAGCAGCTCCGGACTAGCGGGAGTTGAGACCCAGTACTTC.

The rearrangement links TRBV27 to TRBJ2-7; 8 bases are shared with TRBD1. The germline gives CDR1 MNHEY, CDR2 SMNVEV (reference sequence). The CDR3 has 14 amino acids. Trimming removed 7 bases from V and 3 bases from J; junction bases left unmatched: 8. The CDR3 DNA follows: TGTGCCAGCAAACTAGGACAGGGAGACTACGAGCAGTACTTC. It codes for CASKLGQGDYEQYF.

The chain joins TRBV10-2 to TRBJ2-2; 9 bases match TRBD1. Germline V gene sequence: CDR1 WSHSY, CDR2 SAAADI. CDR3 length equals 15 residues. J gave up 1 base and V 7 bases, and 4 bases lay outside the gene matches. As DNA, the CDR3 is TGCGCCAGCAATTTGGGACAGGGGAACACCGGGGAGCTGTTTTTT. Its translation is CASNLGQGNTGELFF.

This chain connects TRBV5-1 to TRBJ1-2; no reliable D call. V was clipped by 2 bases and J by 5 bases, with 13 bases between them. This CDR3 has 14 residues. The germline CDR1 and CDR2 sequences are SGHRS and YFSETQ. The CDR3 nucleotides read TGCGCCAGCAGCTTCGGCGAGTCATGGTATGGCTACACCTTC. Translating gives CASSFGESWYGYTF.

The chain is built from TRBV19 and TRBJ1-5; D is undetermined. CDR3 length: 15 amino acids. V was cut by 6 bases and J by 2 bases, with 14 bases left in between. The germline V gene encodes CDR1 LNHDA and CDR2 SQIVND (reference sequence). Here the CDR3 DNA reads TGTGCCAGTAGCTACGGGGAGCGGGGCAATCAGCCCCAGCATTTT. Amino acid sequence: CASSYGERGNQPQHF.

The chain recombines TRBV19 with TRBJ1-2; possibly TRBD1 for D (6 bases). Looked up from germline, CDR1 is LNHDA and CDR2 is SQIVND (reference sequence). This CDR3 region has 14 residues. The V end lost 8 bases, the J end lost 5 bases, and 18 bases lay between the germline ends. CDR3: CASDTGTTGYGYTF. CDR3 coding DNA: TGTGCCAGTGATACAGGGACCACTGGGTATGGCTACACCTTC.

The chain couples TRBV18 to TRBJ1-5; D possibly corresponds to TRBD1 (5 bases). Germline lookup yields CDR1 KGHSH and CDR2 LQKENI. V lost 3 bases and J 3 bases, leaving 9 bases between the germline ends. The CDR3 covers 14 residues. CDR3 region: CASSPEGLNQPQHF. CDR3 nucleotides: TGTGCCAGCTCACCCGAGGGGCTCAATCAGCCCCAGCATTTT.

In DNA, the CDR3 is TGTGCCAGCAGTTACGGTGGCGGATATGAAGCTTTCTTT. It yields the protein CASSYGGGYEAFF. The chain carries TRBV6-5 and TRBJ1-1, with no clear D. The ends were cut back, 2 bases at V and 7 bases at J, with 11 bases in the middle. Germline-derived CDR1 and CDR2 are MNHEY and SVGAGI. The CDR3 is 13 residues long.

In its sample, this clone was seen once. J is TRBJ2-3 and V is TRBV9, with 10 bases identical to TRBD2. J lost 4 bases, V lost 4 bases, and 6 bases had no gene match. The CDR3 is made up of 15 amino acids. Germline CDR1 SGDLS, CDR2 YYNGEE. The CDR3 DNA reads as TGTGCCAGCAGCCACCAAGCGGGAGGGCCAGATACGCAGTATTTT. Translated: CASSHQAGGPDTQYF.

The gene calls are TRBV28 and TRBJ1-2; weak D call: TRBD1 (5 bases). CDR1 is MDHEN, CDR2 SYDVKM, per germline. CDR3 length equals 16 residues. The V and J ends lost 5 bases and 1 base respectively, with 17 bases between them. The CDR3 DNA reads TGTGCCAGCAGTGACCAGGGCCCCTCTCTTAACTATGGCTACACCTTC. It specifies CASSDQGPSLNYGYTF.

This chain joins TRBV4-1 and TRBJ1-1; no definite D call. Germline V gene sequence: CDR1 MGHRA, CDR2 YSYEKL. The CDR3 consists of 13 residues. Trimming removed 0 bases from V and 5 bases from J, with 7 bases in between. This CDR3 is CASSQEGLTEAFF. The CDR3, as DNA: TGCGCCAGCAGCCAAGAAGGCCTGACTGAAGCTTTCTTT.

J is TRBJ1-1 and V is TRBV3-1 (or the pseudogene TRBV3-2); no clear D. Germline CDR1 is LGHDT and CDR2 is YNNKEL (reference sequence). The V end was cut by 0 bases, the J end by 1 base, with 6 bases between. The CDR3 is 14 amino acids. DNA for the CDR3: TGTGCCAGCAGCCAAGAGGAAAGGAACACTGAAGCTTTCTTT. Its protein is CASSQEERNTEAFF.

This clone was counted a single time. The rearrangement joins TRBV12-5 to TRBJ1-4; perhaps TRBD1 as D (5 bases). In germline, CDR1 is LGHNT, CDR2 FRNRAP. Trimming stripped 5 bases from V and 0 bases from J, with 13 bases between. There are 16 residues in the CDR3. This CDR3 reads CASGPSDSPTNEKLFF. CDR3 sequence (DNA): TGTGCTAGTGGTCCCTCCGACAGTCCAACTAATGAAAAACTGTTTTTT.

V usage is TRBV12-3 or TRBV12-4 and J usage is TRBJ1-1; D gene ambiguous. This CDR3 has 13 residues. Trimming left V 4 bases short and J 4 bases short, with 10 bases between. CDR3 sequence (DNA): TGTGCCAGCAGTTGGGCGAGGGCCACTGAAGCTTTCTTT. This sequence encodes CASSWARATEAFF.

The gene calls are TRBV29-1 and TRBJ1-4; unclear D gene. Per germline, CDR1 SQVTM and CDR2 ANQGSEA. This CDR3 has 13 residues. Trimming stripped 7 bases from V and 4 bases from J, with 13 bases between. The CDR3 here is CSAAGEINEKLFF. The CDR3 DNA sequence: TGCAGCGCCGCCGGGGAGATTAATGAAAAACTGTTTTTT.

The rearrangement joins TRBV29-1 to TRBJ1-1; D remains ambiguous. Trimming cost V 7 bases and J 1 base, with 10 bases left between them. Per the germline V gene, CDR1 is SQVTM and CDR2 is ANQGSEA. The CDR3 runs to 12 residues. The CDR3 nucleotides are TGCAGCGCTACACTTTCGAACACTGAAGCTTTCTTT. Protein: CSATLSNTEAFF.

The count of this clone is one. V usage is TRBV6-5 and J usage is TRBJ1-1; D gene uncertain. The CDR3 has 14 residues. CDR1 MNHEY and CDR2 SVGAGI come from the germline V gene. V was trimmed by 2 bases and J by 8 bases, leaving 15 bases between them. CDR3 sequence: CASSYPGVGNEAFF. CDR3 coding DNA: TGTGCCAGCAGTTACCCGGGAGTTGGCAACGAAGCTTTCTTT.

The J gene is TRBJ1-4, the V gene TRBV30; D is undetermined. The germline gives CDR1 GTSNPN, CDR2 SVGIG (reference sequence). Trimming shortened V by 2 bases and J by 0 bases, and 10 bases separated the two germline ends. The CDR3 is 15 amino acids. Written as DNA, the CDR3 is TGTGCCTGGAGTTCAACTTTTGCAACTAATGAAAAACTGTTTTTT. It is translated as CAWSSTFATNEKLFF.

The chain carries TRBV11-2 and TRBJ1-2; D perhaps matches TRBD1 (6 bases). Germline loops: CDR1 SGHAT, CDR2 FQNNGV. V was pared by 0 bases and J by 7 bases, with 15 bases between. The length of the CDR3 is 15 residues. This chain's CDR3 is CASSLEGSGAGGYTF. The DNA of the CDR3 is TGTGCCAGCAGCTTAGAGGGGTCAGGGGCGGGTGGCTACACCTTC.

This clone was counted a single time. The chain couples TRBV5-4 to TRBJ2-1; 13 nucleotides match TRBD2. Germline values: CDR1 SGHNT, CDR2 YYREEE (reference sequence). V was clipped by 2 bases and J by 10 bases; unmatched bases: 6. This CDR3 region has 15 residues. The CDR3 DNA reads TGTGCCAGCAGCTTTAGGACTAGCGGGGGACTGGAGCAGTTCTTC. It specifies CASSFRTSGGLEQFF.

V gene TRBV10-1 combines with J gene TRBJ2-3; D possibly corresponds to TRBD1 (7 bases). This CDR3 spans 18 amino acids. Trimming took 3 bases from V and 5 from J, leaving 24 bases between them. CDR1 is WNHNN, CDR2 SYGVQD, per germline (reference sequence). CDR3 amino acids: CASSDHWPQGGAGDTQYF. In DNA, the CDR3 is TGCGCCAGCAGTGACCACTGGCCCCAGGGGGGTGCGGGAGATACGCAGTATTTT.

This clone was counted a single time. V usage is TRBV3-1 (or the pseudogene TRBV3-2) and J usage is TRBJ1-2; 7 positions agree with TRBD1. The V segment lost 1 base and the J segment 4 bases; nucleotides outside the gene matches: 9. This CDR3 is built from 16 residues. Germline V gene data show CDR1 as LGHDT and CDR2 as YNNKEL (reference sequence). The CDR3 spells CASSQGRGGIGYGYTF. CDR3 in DNA: TGTGCCAGCAGCCAAGGGAGAGGGGGCATCGGCTATGGCTACACCTTC.